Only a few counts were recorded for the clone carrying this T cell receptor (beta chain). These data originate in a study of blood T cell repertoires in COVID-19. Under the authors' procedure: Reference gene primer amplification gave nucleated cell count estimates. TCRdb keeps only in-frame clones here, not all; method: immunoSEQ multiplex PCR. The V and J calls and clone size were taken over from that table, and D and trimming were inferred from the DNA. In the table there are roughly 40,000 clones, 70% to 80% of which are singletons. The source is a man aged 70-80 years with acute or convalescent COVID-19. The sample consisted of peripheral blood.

CDR3 sequence (DNA): TGTGCCACCAGTGATCCCGCTAGCGGGAGTTCGAAAGGGCGCGAGTTCTTC. It codes for CATSDPASGSSKGREFF. This sequence joins TRBV24-1 and TRBJ2-1; TRBD2 agrees at 10 bases. This CDR3 region has 17 residues. V shed 3 bases and J 14 bases; nucleotides not matched to a gene: 18. CDR1 is KGHDR, CDR2 SFDVKD, per germline.